This passage covers 18 T cell receptor beta chains from one sample sequenced in a study of cytomegalovirus exposure and HLA in healthy donors (dated by TCRdb to between 2016 and 2019). The library relied on the immunoSEQ multiplex PCR assay. For the multiplex PCR, a mixture combining 60 forward primers for TCR Vbeta segments and 13 reverse primers for TCR Jbeta segments was used. TCRdb limited this immuneACCESS table to in-frame rearrangements with V and J called. A share of clones is missing; checked studies link under half to unresolved V genes, and the rest is unexplained. The sample has about 140,000 clones on record, approximately 82% of them singletons. The top ten clonotypes cover more than 2.5% of the sample. Sequencing was performed on PBMCs. The receptors shown here come from a man aged 18 to 29 in good health and CMV-seropositive.

The CDR3 DNA reads as TGTGCCAGCAGTGAAAGATTAATGGGACTAGCTGGCGAGCAGTACTTC. Encoded protein: CASSERLMGLAGEQYF. This sequence joins TRBV2 and TRBJ2-5; 9 bases agree with TRBD2. The end of the DNA fits TRBJ2-7 better, so the J call may be wrong. Germline V gene sequence: CDR1 SNHLY, CDR2 FYNNEI. This CDR3 has 16 amino acids.

This chain uses TRBV5-8 with TRBJ1-2, with D possibly being TRBD1 (5 bases). In germline, CDR1 is SGHTS, CDR2 YDEGEE. The CDR3 contains 17 residues. V was clipped by 1 base and J by 4 bases, with 20 bases between them. CDR3 sequence: CASSLHGGTHSGYGYTF. The CDR3 nucleotides read TGTGCCAGCAGCTTGCATGGGGGGACTCATTCTGGCTATGGCTACACCTTC. Using reference TRBV5-8 and TRBJ1-2 for the parts outside the CDR3, the full variable domain is EAGVTQSPTHLIKTRGQQATLRCSPISGHTSVYWYQQALGLGLQFLLWYDEGEERNRGNFPPRFSGRQFPNYSSELNVNALELEDSALYLCASSLHGGTHSGYGYTFGSGTRLTVV.

The chain recombines TRBV28 with TRBJ2-5; 8 positions agree with TRBD1. V lost 2 bases to trimming and J lost 1 base; unmatched junction nucleotides: 6. Germline V gives CDR1 MDHEN, CDR2 SYDVKM. This CDR3 comprises 16 residues. DNA for the CDR3: TGTGCCAGCAGTTTAGACCTACAGGGGGTCCAAGAGACCCAGTACTTC. This translates into CASSLDLQGVQETQYF.

This chain connects TRBV6-5 to TRBJ2-1, with TRBD2 matching 9 bases. With V trimmed by 7 bases and J by 4 bases, 8 bases remained unmatched. CDR1 is MNHEY, CDR2 SVGAGI, per germline. The CDR3 runs 15 residues. CDR3: CASTQTSGVYNEQFF. CDR3 DNA: TGTGCCAGCACTCAGACTAGCGGCGTATACAATGAGCAGTTCTTC.

This chain links TRBV5-4 with TRBJ1-2, with TRBD1 identical over 11 bases. The V segment lost 4 bases and the J segment 0 bases; nucleotides outside the gene matches: 5. Looked up from germline, CDR1 is SGHNT and CDR2 is YYREEE (reference sequence). There are 16 residues in the CDR3. The chain's CDR3 is CASSQGQGAANYGYTF. CDR3 nucleotides: TGTGCCAGCAGCCAAGGACAGGGGGCAGCTAACTATGGCTACACCTTC.

The rearrangement joins TRBV28 to TRBJ2-1; TRBD2 is a possible D gene (6 bases). The CDR3 spans 17 residues. CDR1 and CDR2 (germline): MDHEN, SYDVKM. V dropped 3 bases and J dropped 0 bases, with 15 bases sitting between them. CDR3 nucleotides: TGTGCCAGCAGTTTGGGCAGCGGGCCTAGCTCCTACAATGAGCAGTTCTTC. Translation: CASSLGSGPSSYNEQFF.

This rearrangement joins TRBV6-1 to TRBJ2-1; TRBD2 matches 7 bases. The CDR3 covers 16 residues. V gave up 2 bases and J gave up 5 bases; unmatched junction bases: 9. The germline V gene has CDR1 MNHNS and CDR2 SASEGT. The CDR3 here is CASSEYGGGPHNEQFF. CDR3 DNA: TGTGCCAGCAGTGAATACGGGGGAGGGCCTCACAATGAGCAGTTCTTC.

A single count supports this clone. The chain is built from TRBV18 and TRBJ2-1, with 13 bases lining up with TRBD2. Germline-derived CDR1 and CDR2 are KGHSH and LQKENI. After removal of 4 bases from V and 9 bases from J, the junction contained 6 bases not matched to a gene. CDR3 length equals 15 residues. CDR3 residues: CASSHTSGRASEQFF. The DNA for the CDR3 is TGTGCCAGCTCACATACTAGCGGGAGGGCCTCTGAGCAGTTCTTC.

V usage is TRBV4-1 and J usage is TRBJ2-7; D remains ambiguous. Germline assignment: CDR1 MGHRA and CDR2 YSYEKL. The CDR3 length is 11 residues. The V end was cut by 2 bases, the J end by 6 bases, with 5 bases between. CDR3 region: CASSQSLEQYF. The CDR3 coding sequence is TGCGCCAGCAGCCAATCTCTCGAGCAGTACTTC.

The chain combines TRBV5-1 with TRBJ2-1; no reliable D call. There are 15 residues in the CDR3. Trimming pared 0 bases from V and 4 bases from J, leaving 11 bases between. Germline assignment: CDR1 SGHRS and CDR2 YFSETQ. Here the CDR3 reads CASSLAGSGYNEQFF. The CDR3 DNA sequence: TGCGCCAGCAGCTTGGCTGGGTCAGGATACAATGAGCAGTTCTTC.

V gene TRBV10-1 combines with J gene TRBJ2-7; D might be TRBD2 (6 bases). V lost 2 bases and J lost 4, with 6 bases in between. CDR3 length: 12 amino acids. Germline V CDR1 and CDR2: WNHNN, SYGVQD (reference sequence). CDR3 in amino acids: CASSERGYEQYF. The CDR3 DNA follows: TGCGCCAGCAGTGAGCGGGGGTACGAGCAGTACTTC.

This clone came up a few times. The rearrangement uses TRBV11-2 and TRBJ2-7; TRBD1 aligns across 7 bases. CDR3 length: 13 amino acids. Germline CDR1 SGHAT, CDR2 FQNNGV. The trim removed 4 bases at V and 3 bases at J, leaving 3 bases unmatched. The CDR3 protein is CASSSRDSYEQYF. CDR3 DNA sequence: TGTGCCAGCAGCTCAAGGGACAGCTACGAGCAGTACTTC.

The chain employs TRBV19 and TRBJ2-1; D not certain. CDR3 length equals 12 residues. V was shortened by 2 bases and J by 6 bases, with 5 bases between the two germline ends. Germline CDR1 is LNHDA and CDR2 is SQIVND (reference sequence). CDR3 sequence reads: CASSIYGNEQFF. The CDR3 DNA reads TGTGCCAGTAGTATATACGGCAATGAGCAGTTCTTC.

This chain links TRBV6-1 with TRBJ2-3, with D possibly TRBD2 on 7 matching bases. From germline, CDR1 is MNHNS and CDR2 SASEGT. The CDR3 sequence is 13 residues long. Trimming cost V 6 bases and J 4 bases, with 11 bases left between them. CDR3 sequence: CASRKGGSDTQYF. As DNA, the CDR3 is TGTGCCAGCAGGAAGGGGGGGTCAGATACGCAGTATTTT.

The chain couples TRBV6-1 to TRBJ2-7; the D is unclear. CDR3 length: 14 amino acids. Trimming removed 4 bases from V and 0 bases from J, with 10 bases in between. Per the germline V gene, CDR1 is MNHNS and CDR2 is SASEGT. In DNA, the CDR3 is TGTGCCAGCAGTGCTTTCCCGGGCTCCTACGAGCAGTACTTC. Protein sequence: CASSAFPGSYEQYF.

The rearrangement uses TRBV30 and TRBJ1-2; tentative D call: TRBD1 (5 bases). V was pared by 7 bases and J by 6 bases, with 12 bases between. CDR3 length: 11 residues. The germline V gene has CDR1 GTSNPN and CDR2 SVGIG (reference sequence). Here the CDR3 reads CASKWGDGYTF. The CDR3 coding sequence is TGTGCCTCCAAATGGGGGGATGGCTACACCTTC.

The chain links TRBV9 to TRBJ1-2; tentative D call: TRBD1 (6 bases). This CDR3 spans 14 amino acids. Germline loops: CDR1 SGDLS, CDR2 YYNGEE. Trimming shortened V by 3 bases and J by 8 bases, and 17 bases separated the two germline ends. The CDR3 bases are TGTGCCAGCAGCGCAGCACAGGGCGGGGGGGGCTACACCTTC. It codes for CASSAAQGGGGYTF.

This clone was picked up one time. The V gene is TRBV11-2, the J gene TRBJ1-5; 7 bases align to TRBD1. The germline gives CDR1 SGHAT, CDR2 FQNNGV. This CDR3 comprises 16 residues. Trimming removed 5 bases from V and 1 base from J; junction bases left unmatched: 8. Written as DNA, the CDR3 is TGTGCCAGCAGCCCGCAGGGGGTTGTAAGCAATCAGCCCCAGCATTTT. This codes for CASSPQGVVSNQPQHF.